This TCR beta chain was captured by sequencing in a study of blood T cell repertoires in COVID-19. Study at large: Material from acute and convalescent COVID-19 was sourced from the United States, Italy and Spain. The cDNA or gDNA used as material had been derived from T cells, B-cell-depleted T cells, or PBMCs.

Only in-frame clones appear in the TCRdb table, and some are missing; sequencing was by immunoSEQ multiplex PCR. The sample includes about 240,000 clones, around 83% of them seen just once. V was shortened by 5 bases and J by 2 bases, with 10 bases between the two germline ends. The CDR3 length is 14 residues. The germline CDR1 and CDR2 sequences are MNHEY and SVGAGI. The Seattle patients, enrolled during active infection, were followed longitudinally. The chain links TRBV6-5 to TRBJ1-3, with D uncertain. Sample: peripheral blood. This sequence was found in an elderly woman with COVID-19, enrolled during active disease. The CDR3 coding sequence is TGTGCCAGCAGTACTACACGGGCTGGAAACACCATATATTTT. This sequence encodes CASSTTRAGNTIYF.